These T cell receptor beta chains were read from a single sample in a study of monozygotic twins with cystic fibrosis. The method was immunoSEQ multiplex PCR; TCRdb's version includes in-frame clones alone and lacks a portion of them. The sample carries around 25,000 clones, 96% recorded once. The specimen sequenced was blood. The source of these receptors is a girl aged 2 to 10 with cystic fibrosis. The CDR3 runs from the conserved cysteine through the conserved F or W. D genes are given only for firm matches. A row's size may be missing; if present it is once, few, many or a size class.

size	D	V	J	DNA	CDR3
-	-	TRBV10-3	TRBJ1-1	TGTGCCATCAGGGTCCGGGACGTGGAGGGAGTTTTCTTT	CAIRVRDVEGVFF
once	TRBD1	TRBV18	TRBJ1-4	TGTGCCAGCTCATTCCGGGACAGGGGCGAAAAACTGTTTTTT	CASSFRDRGEKLFF
-	TRBD2	TRBV12-5	TRBJ2-1	TGTGCTAGTGGTTTGGTAAGAAGCGGGAGGGCCAGCGAGAATGAGCAGTTCTTC	CASGLVRSGRASENEQFF
-	-	TRBV18	TRBJ2-1	TGTGCCAGCTCACCTCTGGGTAGCAGCTCCTACAATGAGCAGTTCTTC	CASSPLGSSSYNEQFF
-	TRBD2	TRBV5-1	TRBJ2-1	TGCGCCAGCAGCTTCGGAGCGGGAGGGAATTACAATGAGCAGTTCTTC	CASSFGAGGNYNEQFF
-	TRBD2	TRBV7-2	TRBJ2-1	TGTGCCAGCAGCTCCGGACTAGGTAACAATGAGCAGTTCTTC	CASSSGLGNNEQFF
-	-	TRBV27	TRBJ2-7	TGTGCCAGCAGTTTAGGAAACAACTACGAGCAGTACTTC	CASSLGNNYEQYF
-	TRBD2	TRBV4-1	TRBJ2-7	TGCGCCAGCAGCCACCCTCCTATGGGTAGCGGGCCGAGGCCTTCCTACGAGCAGTACTTC	CASSHPPMGSGPRPSYEQYF
-	-	TRBV19	TRBJ1-1	TGTGCCAGTAGTATGGGCCATCGACGAGAGAACACTGAAGCTTTCTTT	CASSMGHRRENTEAFF
-	TRBD2	TRBV10-3	TRBJ2-2	TGTGCCATCAGGAAACACGGACTAGCGGCGAACACCGGGGAGCTGTTTTTT	CAIRKHGLAANTGELFF
-	-	TRBV10-3	TRBJ2-1	TGTGCCATCAGTGCTGGCAATGAGCAGTTCTTC	CAISAGNEQFF
-	-	TRBV20-1	TRBJ1-1	TGCAGTGCCAAGGGTGTGTTAGAAGCTTTCTTT	CSAKGVLEAFF
-	TRBD2	TRBV4-1	TRBJ2-7	TGCGCCAGCTCTAGCGGGAGGGTCCAACAAGTTTATCACGAGCAGTACTTC	CASSSGRVQQVYHEQYF
-	TRBD2	TRBV28	TRBJ2-7	TGTGCCAGCAGTTGGAGACTAGCGGGAATCATATACGAGCAGTACTTC	CASSWRLAGIIYEQYF
-	-	TRBV20-1	TRBJ2-7	TGCAGTGCCCGACCCCTGGGCGAGCAGTACTTC	CSARPLGEQYF
-	TRBD2	TRBV4-2	TRBJ2-7	TGTGCCAGCAGCCAAGAAGGGGCGGGAGGACCAAACTACGAGCAGTACTTC	CASSQEGAGGPNYEQYF
-	TRBD2	TRBV7-8	TRBJ2-3	TGTGCCAGCAGCCCACTAGCGGGAGGGGCCACAGATACGCAGTATTTT	CASSPLAGGATDTQYF
-	-	TRBV6-5	TRBJ2-3	TGTGCCAGCAGTTTTGGGGGGAGCGGGTCGAGGGATACGCAGTATTTT	CASSFGGSGSRDTQYF
-	TRBD1	TRBV11-3	TRBJ2-7	TGTGCCAGCAGCTTAGGCACCGGGACAGGGGTATACGAGCAGTACTTC	CASSLGTGTGVYEQYF
-	-	TRBV9	TRBJ2-1	TGTGCCAGCAGCGTAGGGACGGCCAGTCGTGGTGAGCAGTTCTTC	CASSVGTASRGEQFF
-	-	TRBV7-8	TRBJ2-2	TGTGCCAGCAGCTTAGCGGTCGCGAACACCGGGGAGCTGTTTTTT	CASSLAVANTGELFF
-	TRBD1	TRBV7-9	TRBJ1-2	TGTGCCAGCAGACGTGACAGGGGGCGGCCGGGCGATGGCTACACCTTC	CASRRDRGRPGDGYTF
-	TRBD2	TRBV5-4	TRBJ2-1	TGTGCCAGCAGCTTGGAACTAGCGCGCTCCTACAATGAGCAGTTCTTC	CASSLELARSYNEQFF
-	-	TRBV4-2	TRBJ1-2	TGTGCCAGCAGCCAAATATCGGGTAACTATGGCTACACCTTC	CASSQISGNYGYTF
-	-	TRBV10-3	TRBJ1-5	TGTGCCATCAGTGCAGGGGTCGGTCAGCCCCAGCATTTT	CAISAGVGQPQHF
-	-	TRBV27	TRBJ2-1	TGTGCCAGCTCTCAGGAGGAAAACTACAATGAGCAGTTCTTC	CASSQEENYNEQFF
-	TRBD2	TRBV25-1	TRBJ2-3	TGTGCCAGCAGTGAATGGTCCGGGGGGGTGGATACGCAGTATTTT	CASSEWSGGVDTQYF
-	TRBD1	TRBV27	TRBJ1-5	TGTGCCAGCAGTTTATACAGGGGGGGCAATCAGCCCCAGCATTTT	CASSLYRGGNQPQHF
-	-	TRBV19	TRBJ2-1	TGTGCCAGTAGTACTATTTTAAAGCAGTTCTTC	CASSTILKQFF
-	-	TRBV11-2	TRBJ2-3	TGTGCCAGCAGCTTCGGAGTGGCGGCAGATACGCAGTATTTT	CASSFGVAADTQYF